This T cell receptor beta chain is drawn from a study of T cell responses to AZD1222 COVID-19 vaccine. Germline V gene lookup returns CDR1 SGHTA and CDR2 FQGTGA. The CDR3 sequence is 14 residues long. V lost 5 bases to trimming and J lost 5 bases; unmatched junction nucleotides: 7. Libraries were prepared by immunoSEQ multiplex PCR; TCRdb keeps only in-frame clonotypes and omits some of them. The table records roughly 260,000 clones, 90% to 95% of them present only once. The receptor comes from an adult in good health. The chain recombines TRBV7-3 with TRBJ2-7, with TRBD1 matching 9 bases. The material was peripheral blood, obtained on day 0 of AZD1222 vaccination. The CDR3 DNA sequence: TGTGCCAGCAGCGCTGGGACAGGGCGGCACGAGCAGTACTTC. It yields the protein CASSAGTGRHEQYF.